These 20 T cell receptor beta chains were sequenced from one sample in a study of CD8+ T cells in alopecia areata. Treatment reported: oral pan-JAK inhibitor, 5-10 mg twice daily. cDNA reverse transcribed from extracted RNA served as the sequencing template. The data were produced by immunoSEQ multiplex PCR, yet TCRdb's version contains in-frame clones alone and is incomplete. The data show about 210,000 clones, 55% to 70% seen once. Specimen: CD4+ T cells sorted from blood, collected at week 4, from a patient treated with tofacitinib. The receptors were gathered from a human donor with alopecia areata.

This clone was seen only once. This rearrangement joins TRBV7-9 to TRBJ2-3, with D maybe TRBD2 (5 bases). Germline assignment: CDR1 SEHNR and CDR2 FQNEAQ (reference sequence). V lost 4 bases and J 6 bases, leaving 8 bases between the germline ends. The CDR3 runs 12 residues. The CDR3 reads CASSSAVDTQYF. CDR3 in DNA: TGTGCCAGCAGCTCAGCGGTGGATACGCAGTATTTT. The complete variable domain, with remaining parts taken from reference TRBV7-9 and TRBJ2-3, reads DTGVSQNPRHKITKRGQNVTFRCDPISEHNRLYWYRQTLGQGPEFLTYFQNEAQLEKSRLLSDRFSAERPKGSFSTLEIQRTEQGDSAMYLCASSSAVDTQYFGPGTRLTVL.

V gene TRBV5-4 combines with J gene TRBJ2-5; D gene unclear. The germline V gene encodes CDR1 SGHNT and CDR2 YYREEE (reference sequence). V lost 3 bases to trimming and J lost 5 bases, with 11 bases between them. The CDR3 has 13 amino acids. CDR3 in amino acids: CASSWKGGETQYF. The DNA of the CDR3 is TGTGCCAGCAGCTGGAAAGGTGGGGAGACCCAGTACTTC.

Turning to this clone: The sample has other DNA sequences that encode this CDR3 too. V usage is TRBV5-1 and J usage is TRBJ1-6, with TRBD1 matching over 10 bases. The J segment lost 7 bases and the V segment lost 4 bases, leaving 2 bases of the junction unmatched. CDR3 length: 14 amino acids. The germline V gene encodes CDR1 SGHRS and CDR2 YFSETQ. CDR3 loop: CASSGGQGNSPLHF. CDR3 coding DNA: TGCGCCAGCAGCGGGGGACAGGGGAATTCACCCCTCCACTTT.

The gene calls are TRBV9 and TRBJ2-7, with a tentative D call TRBD1 (5 bases). V was cut by 0 bases and J by 5 bases, with 18 bases left in between. This CDR3 spans 16 amino acids. Germline lookup yields CDR1 SGDLS and CDR2 YYNGEE. CDR3 nucleotide sequence: TGTGCCAGCAGCGTAGGCCAAGGGGCAGGATTAGACGAGCAGTACTTC. Amino acid sequence: CASSVGQGAGLDEQYF.

This sequence joins TRBV30 and TRBJ2-7, with 7 bases aligning to TRBD1. In germline, CDR1 is GTSNPN, CDR2 SVGIG (reference sequence). Trimming at V came to 1 base and at J to 0 bases, leaving 9 bases not matched to a gene. The CDR3 length is 16 residues. CDR3 region: CAWSALGTASSYEQYF. The CDR3 bases are TGTGCCTGGAGTGCACTTGGGACAGCCAGCTCCTACGAGCAGTACTTC.

This rearrangement joins TRBV2 to TRBJ1-4, with D possibly TRBD1 on 6 matching bases. V was trimmed by 7 bases and J by 7 bases, leaving 16 bases between them. CDR1 is SNHLY and CDR2 is FYNNEI in the germline V gene. CDR3 size: 14 residues. The CDR3 here is CASILNRDPEKLFF. The CDR3, as DNA: TGTGCCAGCATCTTAAACAGGGACCCTGAAAAACTGTTTTTT.

This chain uses TRBV29-1 with TRBJ1-2; D possibly corresponds to TRBD1 (6 bases). This CDR3 comprises 13 residues. The V and J ends lost 1 base and 7 bases respectively, with 13 bases between them. Per the germline V gene, CDR1 is SQVTM and CDR2 is ANQGSEA. For the CDR3, the DNA is TGCAGCGTTGAAGTCGGGGGCGGAATTGGCTACACCTTC. It translates to CSVEVGGGIGYTF.

J is TRBJ2-5 and V is TRBV4-2, with unresolved D. CDR1 and CDR2 (germline): LGHNA, YNFKEQ. The CDR3 totals 14 residues. V dropped 0 bases and J dropped 5 bases, with 10 bases sitting between them. The DNA of the CDR3 is TGTGCCAGCAGCCAAGATGATCTCCGGGAGACCCAGTACTTC. The encoded protein is CASSQDDLRETQYF.

This clone has only a few counts. The rearrangement joins TRBV7-9 to TRBJ2-3; 7 bases are shared with TRBD1. V was pared by 5 bases and J by 0 bases, with 5 bases of the junction left unmatched. Germline V CDR1 and CDR2: SEHNR, FQNEAQ (reference sequence). CDR3 size: 15 residues. In DNA form, the CDR3 reads TGTGCCAGCAGCCTCCGGGACAGCAGCACAGATACGCAGTATTTT. Translating it yields CASSLRDSSTDTQYF.

This clone was seen more than once but under ten times. The sample holds other DNA sequences that translate to the same CDR3. The chain has TRBV5-6 and TRBJ2-7; 7 nucleotides match TRBD1. Germline-derived CDR1 and CDR2 are SGHDT and YYEEEE. This CDR3 spans 12 amino acids. The V and J ends lost 4 bases and 7 bases, in that order; junction bases with no gene match: 5. CDR3 sequence: CASSPGQDEQYF. In DNA, the CDR3 is TGTGCCAGCAGCCCAGGACAGGATGAGCAGTACTTC.

The CDR3 nucleotides are TGTGCCAGCAGCGTATCAGGGCGGGAGACCCAGTACTTC. It translates to CASSVSGRETQYF. The gene calls are TRBV9 and TRBJ2-5; D may be TRBD1 (5 bases). CDR1 is SGDLS and CDR2 is YYNGEE in the germline V gene. The CDR3 is made up of 13 amino acids. The V end lost 1 base, the J end lost 5 bases, and 9 bases lay between the germline ends.

The chain links TRBV5-6 to TRBJ2-5; D uncertain. The germline V gene encodes CDR1 SGHDT and CDR2 YYEEEE. V was shortened by 3 bases and J by 5 bases, with 11 bases between the two germline ends. This CDR3 is built from 13 residues. As DNA, the CDR3 is TGTGCCAGCAGCTCGGCCCTTTCGGAGACCCAGTACTTC. Encoded protein: CASSSALSETQYF.

This chain connects TRBV5-1 to TRBJ2-3, with 8 positions matching TRBD1. The CDR3 consists of 17 residues. CDR1 is SGHRS, CDR2 YFSETQ, per germline. Trimming at V came to 1 base and at J to 5 bases, leaving 12 bases not matched to a gene. The CDR3: CASSLFSLGQGGDTQYF. CDR3 bases: TGCGCCAGCAGCTTGTTTTCCCTTGGACAGGGAGGAGATACGCAGTATTTT.

This clone was observed a few times. V gene TRBV6-5 combines with J gene TRBJ1-2; tentatively, D is TRBD1 (6 bases). Trimming removed 5 bases from V and 5 bases from J, with 15 bases in between. CDR3 length: 14 amino acids. Germline CDR1 reads MNHEY; CDR2 reads SVGAGI. The CDR3 here is CASSLQGFGYGYTF. The CDR3 bases are TGTGCCAGCAGTCTTCAGGGGTTTGGATATGGCTACACCTTC.

This clone has just a few counts. J is TRBJ1-2 and V is TRBV18; D may be TRBD1 (6 bases). CDR1 and CDR2 (germline): KGHSH, LQKENI. V shed 4 bases and J shed 4 bases, with 25 bases lying between them. The CDR3 contains 18 residues. The CDR3 coding sequence is TGTGCCAGCTCACTATCGCCCGGGGGCGCCGCATCGGGCTATGGCTACACCTTC. This sequence encodes CASSLSPGGAASGYGYTF.

The rearrangement uses TRBV11-2 and TRBJ2-1, with D possibly being TRBD1 or TRBD2 (6 bases each). The CDR3 is 15 residues long. V gave up 5 bases and J gave up 0 bases, with 11 bases separating them. Germline V gene sequence: CDR1 SGHAT, CDR2 FQNNGV. The CDR3 DNA follows: TGTGCCAGCAGCGGGGGGCCTTTCTCCTACAATGAGCAGTTCTTC. Its translation is CASSGGPFSYNEQFF.

This chain connects TRBV30 to TRBJ2-5; no clear D gene. In germline, CDR1 is GTSNPN, CDR2 SVGIG (reference sequence). V lost 1 base and J lost 3, with 9 bases in between. This CDR3 is built from 13 residues. CDR3 residues: CAWSGNVEETQYF. The CDR3 DNA sequence: TGTGCCTGGAGTGGTAACGTGGAAGAGACCCAGTACTTC.

This clone was counted once. The V and J genes are TRBV29-1 and TRBJ1-1; no firm D call. V dropped 4 bases and J dropped 0 bases, with 6 bases sitting between them. The CDR3 is made up of 12 amino acids. CDR1 is SQVTM, CDR2 ANQGSEA, per germline. This chain's CDR3 is CSVGAMNTEAFF. Here the CDR3 DNA reads TGCAGCGTTGGGGCGATGAACACTGAAGCTTTCTTT.

CDR3 sequence: CASSPGSQGAWAQHF. CDR3 coding DNA: TGTGCCAGCTCACCAGGGTCACAGGGGGCCTGGGCCCAGCATTTT. The V gene is TRBV18, the J gene TRBJ1-5, with 9 bases matching TRBD1. The CDR3 totals 15 residues. Germline loops: CDR1 KGHSH, CDR2 LQKENI. After removal of 2 bases from V and 11 bases from J, the junction contained 10 bases not matched to a gene.

There are a few counts of this clone. The rearrangement links TRBV5-1 to TRBJ1-2; D uncertain. Germline V gene lookup returns CDR1 SGHRS and CDR2 YFSETQ. The CDR3 sequence is 15 residues long. V was pared by 1 base and J by 4 bases, with 14 bases between. CDR3 nucleotide sequence: TGCGCCAGCAGCTTGAGAGTTGACGGGTTCTATGGCTACACCTTC. It is translated as CASSLRVDGFYGYTF.